Listed below are T cell receptor beta chains from one sample, sequenced in a study of T-cell memory formation after mild COVID-19. TCRdb called the 5' RACE reads again in MiXCR, with one record for every CDR3 protein. The data contain 68,000 or so distinct CDR3 sequences, over 15% of them seen just once; the ten biggest clones take up roughly 30%. The sample was PBMCs or a T cell subset sorted from them (not recorded which). Source of these receptors: an adult woman who had mild COVID-19 (a few samples of this study predate the infection). Cell type and time point are not known. Each CDR3 is given with its conserved first and last residue. The order of the fields is clone size, J gene, D gene, V gene, CDR3 protein, CDR3 DNA. D genes are given only for firm matches. Expanded clones are given a class, and other clones once, few, many or no size at all.

once	TRBJ2-2	TRBD2	TRBV15	CATSTGRLADTGELFF	TGTGCCACCAGCACCGGTAGGCTAGCGGACACCGGGGAGCTGTTTTTT
few	TRBJ2-5	-	TRBV4-1	CASRGELQETQYF	TGCGCCAGCAGAGGGGAGTTACAAGAGACCCAGTACTTC
few	TRBJ2-7	TRBD1	TRBV5-1	CASSLGQGAEYEQYF	TGCGCCAGCAGCTTGGGACAGGGGGCTGAGTACGAGCAGTACTTC
-	TRBJ2-3	TRBD1	TRBV6-5	CASSYQGQGTDTQYF	TGTGCCAGCAGTTACCAGGGACAGGGCACAGATACGCAGTATTTT
-	TRBJ2-5	-	TRBV12-3/TRBV12-4	CASSLASVPQETQYF	TGTGCCAGCAGTTTGGCTAGCGTGCCTCAAGAGACCCAGTACTTC
-	TRBJ2-3	-	TRBV7-9	CASSLIGSLGTDTQYF	TGTGCCAGCAGCTTAATAGGCTCGTTGGGCACAGATACGCAGTATTTT
-	TRBJ2-7	-	TRBV7-2	CASSPERGSYEQYF	TGTGCCAGCAGCCCCGAACGGGGCTCCTACGAGCAGTACTTC
few	TRBJ1-2	-	TRBV29-1	CSVYKGGHYGYTF	TGCAGCGTTTATAAGGGAGGGCACTATGGCTACACCTTC
once	TRBJ2-5	TRBD2	TRBV12-3/TRBV12-4	CASTRGAGGTETQYF	TGTGCCAGCACCCGCGGAGCGGGGGGGACAGAGACCCAGTACTTC
-	TRBJ1-1	-	TRBV7-2	CASSLALGGVMNTEAFF	TGTGCCAGCAGCTTAGCATTAGGGGGGGTTATGAACACTGAAGCTTTCTTT
few	TRBJ2-1	-	TRBV12-3/TRBV12-4	CASSFRDGTYNEQFF	TGTGCCAGCAGTTTCCGGGATGGTACCTACAATGAGCAGTTCTTC
few	TRBJ1-1	-	TRBV6-5	CASSYSIAGEGTEAFF	TGTGCCAGCAGTTACTCGATTGCAGGGGAAGGTACTGAAGCTTTCTTT
medium-sized	TRBJ2-1	-	TRBV11-2	CASSLAIAAAYNEQFF	TGTGCCAGCAGCTTAGCTATAGCGGCCGCCTACAATGAGCAGTTCTTC
few	TRBJ2-3	TRBD2	TRBV23-1	CASVPRRRTPAGTERDQTDTQYF	TGCGCCAGCGTCCCACGGAGGAGGACCCCGGCGGGTACTGAGCGGGACCAGACAGATACGCAGTATTTT
many	TRBJ2-5	-	TRBV29-1	CSVEDRMDQETQYF	TGCAGCGTTGAAGATAGGATGGATCAAGAGACCCAGTACTTC
-	TRBJ2-1	-	TRBV15	CATSRHADKPYYNEQFF	TGTGCCACCAGCAGACACGCTGACAAGCCTTATTACAATGAGCAGTTCTTC
-	TRBJ2-1	TRBD2	TRBV4-2	CASRYLAGDHNEQFF	TGTGCCAGCAGGTATTTAGCGGGAGATCACAATGAGCAGTTCTTC
few	TRBJ2-2	-	TRBV6-5	CASSYGVVGGELFF	TGTGCCAGCAGTTACGGGGTCGTGGGAGGGGAGCTGTTTTTT
-	TRBJ1-2	-	TRBV20-1	CSARGTGFGDPLNYGYTF	TGCAGTGCTAGAGGCACAGGGTTTGGTGATCCCTTAAACTATGGCTACACCTTC
-	TRBJ2-1	TRBD2	TRBV29-1	CSVVGGRGPRVAYNEQFF	TGCAGCGTTGTCGGTGGGAGGGGTCCCCGTGTGGCCTACAATGAGCAGTTCTTC
-	TRBJ2-1	TRBD2	TRBV7-7	CASSLLAGGLDEQFF	TGTGCCAGCAGCTTACTAGCGGGGGGGCTCGATGAGCAGTTCTTC
-	TRBJ2-7	TRBD2	TRBV20-1	CSAPSLVGGGTYEQYF	TGCAGTGCACCCAGCCTCGTGGGCGGGGGGACATACGAGCAGTACTTC
few	TRBJ2-3	-	TRBV7-9	CASSYSGSYTDTQYF	TGTGCCAGCAGCTACAGCGGTTCGTACACAGATACGCAGTATTTT
few	TRBJ2-5	-	TRBV20-1	CSARDDETQYF	TGCAGTGCTAGAGATGACGAGACCCAGTACTTC
-	TRBJ2-7	TRBD2	TRBV29-1	CSVELAGASYEQYF	TGCAGCGTTGAACTGGCGGGAGCCTCCTACGAGCAGTACTTC
few	TRBJ2-1	TRBD2	TRBV11-2	CASSLDGLADEQFF	TGTGCCAGCAGCTTAGATGGACTAGCCGATGAGCAGTTCTTC
few	TRBJ2-2	-	TRBV7-3	CASSSPTTGFRELFF	TGTGCCAGCAGCTCACCTACCACGGGGTTTAGGGAGCTGTTTTTT
-	TRBJ2-5	TRBD2	TRBV7-9	CASSPPGTSIETQYF	TGTGCCAGCAGCCCACCCGGGACTAGCATAGAGACCCAGTACTTC
-	TRBJ2-7	-	TRBV10-3	CAISESQEHYEQYF	TGTGCCATCAGTGAGTCCCAGGAACACTACGAGCAGTACTTC
-	TRBJ2-1	-	TRBV5-6	CASSFRDGVFLTYNEQFF	TGTGCCAGCAGCTTCCGGGACGGGGTCTTTCTCACCTACAATGAGCAGTTCTTC
-	TRBJ1-2	-	TRBV5-5	CASSQEWGSDGYTF	TGTGCCAGCAGCCAGGAGTGGGGGAGCGATGGCTACACCTTC
-	TRBJ1-2	-	TRBV4-1	CASSQPMGHDYTF	TGCGCCAGCAGCCAACCAATGGGACACGACTACACCTTC
medium-sized	TRBJ1-1	-	TRBV11-1	CASSLGRQRGTEAFF	TGTGCCAGCAGCTTAGGACGTCAGAGGGGAACTGAAGCTTTCTTT
-	TRBJ2-1	-	TRBV3-1	CASSQERLSGERYNEQFF	TGTGCCAGCAGCCAAGAAAGGTTATCGGGGGAGAGGTACAATGAGCAGTTCTTC
few	TRBJ2-1	TRBD2	TRBV5-4	CASSPGTSSYNEQFF	TGTGCCAGCAGCCCCGGGACTAGCTCCTACAATGAGCAGTTCTTC
few	TRBJ2-6	-	TRBV6-4	CARDLQPGLAGANVLTF	TGTGCCAGAGACCTACAGCCGGGTCTCGCTGGGGCCAACGTCCTGACTTTC
many	TRBJ2-5	-	TRBV5-1	CASSLEFETQYF	TGCGCCAGCAGCTTGGAATTTGAGACCCAGTACTTC
-	TRBJ2-5	TRBD1	TRBV2	CASKGQQETQYF	TGTGCCAGCAAGGGACAGCAAGAGACCCAGTACTTC
-	TRBJ2-2	TRBD1	TRBV7-6	CASSSVRDRGDGELFF	TGTGCCAGCAGCAGCGTGAGGGACAGGGGTGACGGGGAGCTGTTTTTT
few	TRBJ2-1	-	TRBV6-5	CASSYVGPGPPLGNEQFF	TGTGCCAGCAGTTACGTTGGGCCAGGCCCACCCTTGGGGAATGAGCAGTTCTTC
-	TRBJ2-1	TRBD1	TRBV5-1	CASSDTDRAEQFF	TGCGCCAGCAGCGACACCGACAGGGCTGAGCAGTTCTTC
few	TRBJ1-1	-	TRBV19	CASSVTENTEAFF	TGTGCCAGTAGTGTGACCGAGAACACTGAAGCTTTCTTT
few	TRBJ2-2	-	TRBV13	CASTVGTVGTGELFF	TGTGCCAGCACCGTCGGGACCGTTGGGACCGGGGAGCTGTTTTTT
-	TRBJ2-4	-	TRBV25-1	CASSELEGGIKNIQYF	TGTGCCAGCAGTGAATTGGAGGGGGGAATCAAAAACATTCAGTACTTC
few	TRBJ1-4	-	TRBV2	CASSESVEAFEKLFF	TGTGCCAGCAGTGAATCAGTGGAGGCGTTTGAAAAACTGTTTTTT
few	TRBJ2-7	-	TRBV27	CASSLAGLTSYEQYF	TGTGCCAGCAGTTTAGCAGGTCTCACCTCCTACGAGCAGTACTTC
-	TRBJ2-5	-	TRBV7-9	CASTPTGRETQYF	TGTGCCAGCACCCCCACGGGGAGAGAGACCCAGTACTTC
few	TRBJ2-7	-	TRBV29-1	CSVGRGGYYEQYF	TGCAGCGTTGGGAGGGGGGGATACTACGAGCAGTACTTC